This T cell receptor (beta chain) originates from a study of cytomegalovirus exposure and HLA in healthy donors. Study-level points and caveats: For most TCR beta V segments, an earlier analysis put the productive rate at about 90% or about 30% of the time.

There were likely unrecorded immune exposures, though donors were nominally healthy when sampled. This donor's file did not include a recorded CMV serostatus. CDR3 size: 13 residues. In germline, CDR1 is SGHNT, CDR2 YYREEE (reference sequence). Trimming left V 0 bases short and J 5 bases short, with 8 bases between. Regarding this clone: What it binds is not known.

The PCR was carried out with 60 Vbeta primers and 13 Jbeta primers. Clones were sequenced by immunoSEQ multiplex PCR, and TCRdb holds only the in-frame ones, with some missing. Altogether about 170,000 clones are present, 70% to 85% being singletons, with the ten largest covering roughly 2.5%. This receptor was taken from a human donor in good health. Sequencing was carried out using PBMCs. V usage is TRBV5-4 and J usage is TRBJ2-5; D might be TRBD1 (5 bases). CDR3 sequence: CASSLGGPETQYF. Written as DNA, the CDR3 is TGTGCCAGCAGCTTGGGGGGCCCGGAGACCCAGTACTTC.